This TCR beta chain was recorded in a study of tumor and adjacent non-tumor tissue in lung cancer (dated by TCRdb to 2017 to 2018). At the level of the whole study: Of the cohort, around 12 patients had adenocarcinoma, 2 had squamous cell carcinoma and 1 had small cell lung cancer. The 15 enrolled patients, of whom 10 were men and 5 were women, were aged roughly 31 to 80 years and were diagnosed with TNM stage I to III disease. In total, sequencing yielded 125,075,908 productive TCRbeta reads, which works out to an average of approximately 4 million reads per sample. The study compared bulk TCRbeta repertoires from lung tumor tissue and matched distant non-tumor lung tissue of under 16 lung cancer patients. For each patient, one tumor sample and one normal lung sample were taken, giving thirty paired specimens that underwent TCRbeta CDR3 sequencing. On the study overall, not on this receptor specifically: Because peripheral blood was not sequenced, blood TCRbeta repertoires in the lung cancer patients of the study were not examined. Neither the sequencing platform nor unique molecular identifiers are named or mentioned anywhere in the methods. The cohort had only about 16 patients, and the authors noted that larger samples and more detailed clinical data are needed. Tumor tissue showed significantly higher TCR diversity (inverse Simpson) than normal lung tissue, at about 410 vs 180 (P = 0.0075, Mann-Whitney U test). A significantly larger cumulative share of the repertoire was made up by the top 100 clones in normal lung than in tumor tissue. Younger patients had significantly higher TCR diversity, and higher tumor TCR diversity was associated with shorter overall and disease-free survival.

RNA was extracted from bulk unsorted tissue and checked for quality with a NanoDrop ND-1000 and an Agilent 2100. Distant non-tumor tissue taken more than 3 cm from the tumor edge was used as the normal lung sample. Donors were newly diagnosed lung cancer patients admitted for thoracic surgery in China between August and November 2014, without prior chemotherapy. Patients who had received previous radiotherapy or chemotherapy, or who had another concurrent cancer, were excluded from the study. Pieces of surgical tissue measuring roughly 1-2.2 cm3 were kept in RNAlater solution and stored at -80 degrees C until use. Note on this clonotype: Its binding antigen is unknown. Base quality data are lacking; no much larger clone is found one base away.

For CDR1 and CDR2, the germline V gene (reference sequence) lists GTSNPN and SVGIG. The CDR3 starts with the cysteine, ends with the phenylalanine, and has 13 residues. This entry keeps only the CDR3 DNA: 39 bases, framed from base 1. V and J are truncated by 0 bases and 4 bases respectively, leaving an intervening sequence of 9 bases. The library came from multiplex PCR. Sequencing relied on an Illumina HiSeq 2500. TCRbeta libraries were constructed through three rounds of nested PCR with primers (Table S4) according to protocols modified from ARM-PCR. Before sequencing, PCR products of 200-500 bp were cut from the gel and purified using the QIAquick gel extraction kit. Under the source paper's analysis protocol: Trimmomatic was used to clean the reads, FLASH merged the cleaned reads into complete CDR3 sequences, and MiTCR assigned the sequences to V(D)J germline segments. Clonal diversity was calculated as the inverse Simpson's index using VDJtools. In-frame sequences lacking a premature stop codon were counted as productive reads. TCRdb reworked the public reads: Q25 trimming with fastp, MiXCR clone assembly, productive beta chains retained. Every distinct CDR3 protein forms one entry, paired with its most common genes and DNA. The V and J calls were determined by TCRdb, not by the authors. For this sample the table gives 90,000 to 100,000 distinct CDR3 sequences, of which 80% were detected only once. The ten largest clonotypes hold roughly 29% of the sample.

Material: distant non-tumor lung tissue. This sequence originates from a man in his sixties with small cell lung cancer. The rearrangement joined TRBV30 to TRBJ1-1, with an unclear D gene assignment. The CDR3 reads CAWSVMGGTEAFF. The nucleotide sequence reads TGTGCCTGGAGTGTAATGGGTGGCACTGAAGCTTTCTTT.